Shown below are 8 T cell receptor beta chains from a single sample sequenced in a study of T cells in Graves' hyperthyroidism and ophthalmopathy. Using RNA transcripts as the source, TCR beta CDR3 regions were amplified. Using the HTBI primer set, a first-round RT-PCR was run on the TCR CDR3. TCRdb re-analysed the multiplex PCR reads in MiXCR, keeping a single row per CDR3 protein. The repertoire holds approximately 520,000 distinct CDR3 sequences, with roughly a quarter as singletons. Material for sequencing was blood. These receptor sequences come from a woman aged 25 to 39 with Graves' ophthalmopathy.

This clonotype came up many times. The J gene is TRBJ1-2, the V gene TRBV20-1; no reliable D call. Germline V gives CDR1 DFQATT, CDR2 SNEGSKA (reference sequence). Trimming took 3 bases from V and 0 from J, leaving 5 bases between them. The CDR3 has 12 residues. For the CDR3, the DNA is TGCAGTGCTAGTCGGTCTAACTATGGCTACACCTTC. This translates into CSASRSNYGYTF.

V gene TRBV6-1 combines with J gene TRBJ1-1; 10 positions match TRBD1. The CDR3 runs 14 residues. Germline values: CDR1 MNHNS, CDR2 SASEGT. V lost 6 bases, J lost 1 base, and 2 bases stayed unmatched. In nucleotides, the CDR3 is TGTGCCAGCAGGGACAGGGGGAAGAACACTGAAGCTTTCTTT. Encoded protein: CASRDRGKNTEAFF.

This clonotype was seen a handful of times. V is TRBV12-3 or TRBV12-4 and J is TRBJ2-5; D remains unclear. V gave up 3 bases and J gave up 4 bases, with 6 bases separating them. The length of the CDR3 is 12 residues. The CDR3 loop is CASSFVAETQYF. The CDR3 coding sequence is TGTGCCAGCAGTTTTGTTGCAGAGACCCAGTACTTC.

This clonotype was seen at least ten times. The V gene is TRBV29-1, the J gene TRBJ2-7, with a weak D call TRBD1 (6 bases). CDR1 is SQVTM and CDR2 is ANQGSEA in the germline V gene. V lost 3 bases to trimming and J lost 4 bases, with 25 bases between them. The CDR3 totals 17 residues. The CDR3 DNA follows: TGCAGCGTTGATTTGAGTACGGGTGGGGGCCTAGGATACGAGCAGTACTTC. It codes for CSVDLSTGGGLGYEQYF.

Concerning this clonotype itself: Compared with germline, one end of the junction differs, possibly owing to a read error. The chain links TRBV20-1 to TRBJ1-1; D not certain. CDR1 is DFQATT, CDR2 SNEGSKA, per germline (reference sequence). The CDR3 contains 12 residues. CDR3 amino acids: CCARAGVTEAFF. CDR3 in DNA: TGCTGTGCTAGAGCTGGGGTCACTGAAGCTTTCTTT.

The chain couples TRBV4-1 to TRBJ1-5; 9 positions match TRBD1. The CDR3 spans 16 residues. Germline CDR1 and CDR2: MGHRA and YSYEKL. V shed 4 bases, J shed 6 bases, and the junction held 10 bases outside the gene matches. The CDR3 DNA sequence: TGCGCCAGCAGCCCTACGCAACAGGGGGCAGGTCAGCCCCAGCATTTT. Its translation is CASSPTQQGAGQPQHF.

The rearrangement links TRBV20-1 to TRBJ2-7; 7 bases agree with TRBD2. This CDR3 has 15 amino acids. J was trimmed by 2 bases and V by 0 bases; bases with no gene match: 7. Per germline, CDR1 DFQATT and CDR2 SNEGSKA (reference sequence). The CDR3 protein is CSARDQAGDPYEQYF. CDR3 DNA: TGCAGTGCTAGAGATCAGGCGGGAGACCCCTACGAGCAGTACTTC.

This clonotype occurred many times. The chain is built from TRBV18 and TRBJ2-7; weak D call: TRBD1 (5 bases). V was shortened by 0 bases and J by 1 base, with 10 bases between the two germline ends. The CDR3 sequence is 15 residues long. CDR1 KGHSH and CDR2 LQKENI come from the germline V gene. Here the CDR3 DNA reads TGTGCCAGCTCACCACCTTGGGCAGGGTCCTACGAGCAGTACTTC. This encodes CASSPPWAGSYEQYF.